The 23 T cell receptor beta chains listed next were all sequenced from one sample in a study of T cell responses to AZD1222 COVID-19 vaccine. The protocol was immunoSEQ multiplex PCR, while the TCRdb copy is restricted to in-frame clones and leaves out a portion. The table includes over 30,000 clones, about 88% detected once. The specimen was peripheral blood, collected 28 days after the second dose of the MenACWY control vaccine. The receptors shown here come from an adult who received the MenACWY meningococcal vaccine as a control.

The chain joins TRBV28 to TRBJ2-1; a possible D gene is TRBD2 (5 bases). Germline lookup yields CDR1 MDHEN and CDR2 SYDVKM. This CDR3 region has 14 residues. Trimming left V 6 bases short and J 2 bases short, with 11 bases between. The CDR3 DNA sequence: TGTGCCAGCAGCTCTAGCAGAACCTACAATGAGCAGTTCTTC. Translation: CASSSSRTYNEQFF.

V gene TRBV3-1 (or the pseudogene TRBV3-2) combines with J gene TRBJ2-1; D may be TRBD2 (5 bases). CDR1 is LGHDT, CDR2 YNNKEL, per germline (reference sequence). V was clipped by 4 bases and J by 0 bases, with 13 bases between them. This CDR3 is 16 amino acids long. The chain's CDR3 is CASSRLTRASYNEQFF. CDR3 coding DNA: TGTGCCAGCAGCCGCCTAACGCGGGCCTCCTACAATGAGCAGTTCTTC.

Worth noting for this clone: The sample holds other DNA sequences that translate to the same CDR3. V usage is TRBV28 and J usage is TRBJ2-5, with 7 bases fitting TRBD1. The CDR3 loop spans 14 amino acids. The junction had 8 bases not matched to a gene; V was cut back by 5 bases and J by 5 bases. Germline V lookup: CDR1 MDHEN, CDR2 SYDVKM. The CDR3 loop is CASSIRDSQETQYF. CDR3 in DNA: TGTGCCAGCAGTATCCGGGACAGCCAGGAGACCCAGTACTTC.

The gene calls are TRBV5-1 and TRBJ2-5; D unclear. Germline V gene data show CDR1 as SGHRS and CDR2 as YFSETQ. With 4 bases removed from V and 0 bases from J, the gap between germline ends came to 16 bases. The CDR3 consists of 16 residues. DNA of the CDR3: TGCGCCAGCAGCCCGCGCAGAGCTATGTACCAAGAGACCCAGTACTTC. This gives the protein CASSPRRAMYQETQYF.

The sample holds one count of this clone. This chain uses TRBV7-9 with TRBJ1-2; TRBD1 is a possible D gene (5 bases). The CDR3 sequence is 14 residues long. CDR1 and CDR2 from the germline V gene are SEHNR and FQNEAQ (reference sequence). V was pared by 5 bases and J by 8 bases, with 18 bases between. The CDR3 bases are TGTGCCAGCAGCGCAGCCCCGGACATATTCGGCTACACCTTC. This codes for CASSAAPDIFGYTF.

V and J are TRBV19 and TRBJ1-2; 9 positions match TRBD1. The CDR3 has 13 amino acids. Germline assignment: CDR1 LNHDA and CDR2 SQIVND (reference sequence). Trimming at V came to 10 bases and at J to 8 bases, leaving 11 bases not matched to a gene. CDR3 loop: CAIATGGLRGYTF. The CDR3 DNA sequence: TGTGCCATCGCTACAGGGGGCTTGCGGGGCTACACCTTC.

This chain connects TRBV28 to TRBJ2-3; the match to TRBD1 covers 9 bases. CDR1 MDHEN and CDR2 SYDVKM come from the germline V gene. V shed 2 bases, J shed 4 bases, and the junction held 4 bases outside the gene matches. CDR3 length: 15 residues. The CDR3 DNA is TGTGCCAGCAGTTTAACGGGACAGGGTTCAGATACGCAGTATTTT. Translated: CASSLTGQGSDTQYF.

The CDR3 coding sequence is TGTGCCAGCAGCTTATCCGGGGTCAGGGCAGATACGCAGTATTTT. Its translation is CASSLSGVRADTQYF. The chain uses TRBV7-3 and TRBJ2-3; D might be TRBD1 or TRBD2, each matching 5 bases. V dropped 2 bases and J dropped 4 bases, with 13 bases sitting between them. CDR1 SGHTA and CDR2 FQGTGA come from the germline V gene. This CDR3 spans 15 amino acids.

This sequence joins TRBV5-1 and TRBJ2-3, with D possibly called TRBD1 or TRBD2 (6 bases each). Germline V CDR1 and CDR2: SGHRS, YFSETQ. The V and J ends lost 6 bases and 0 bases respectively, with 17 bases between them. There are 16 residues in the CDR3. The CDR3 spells CASTGARLPSTDTQYF. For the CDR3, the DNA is TGCGCCAGCACGGGGGCCAGGCTGCCTAGCACAGATACGCAGTATTTT.

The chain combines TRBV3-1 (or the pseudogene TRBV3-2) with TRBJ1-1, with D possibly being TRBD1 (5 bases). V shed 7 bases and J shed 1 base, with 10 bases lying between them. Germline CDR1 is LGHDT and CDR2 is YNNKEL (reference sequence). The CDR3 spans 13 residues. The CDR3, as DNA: TGTGCCAGCACCCGACAGTCGAACACTGAAGCTTTCTTT. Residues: CASTRQSNTEAFF.

The CDR3 reads CASSVDGKNYNEQFF. In DNA form, the CDR3 reads TGTGCCAGCAGCGTAGACGGGAAGAATTACAATGAGCAGTTCTTC. The V and J genes are TRBV9 and TRBJ2-1, with TRBD2 as a possible D gene (5 bases). The CDR3 extends over 15 amino acids. The V and J ends lost 0 bases and 4 bases respectively, with 11 bases between them. Germline CDR1 is SGDLS and CDR2 is YYNGEE.

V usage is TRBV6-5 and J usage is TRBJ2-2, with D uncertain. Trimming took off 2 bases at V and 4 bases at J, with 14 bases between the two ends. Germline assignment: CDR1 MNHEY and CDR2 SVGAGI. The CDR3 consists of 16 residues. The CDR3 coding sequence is TGTGCCAGCAGTTACGTTGGGCCCTTATCCACCGGGGAGCTGTTTTTT. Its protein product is CASSYVGPLSTGELFF.

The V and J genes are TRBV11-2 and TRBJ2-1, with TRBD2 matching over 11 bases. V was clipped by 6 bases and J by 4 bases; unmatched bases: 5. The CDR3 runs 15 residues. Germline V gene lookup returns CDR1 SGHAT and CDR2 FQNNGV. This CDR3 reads CASREGTSGYNEQFF. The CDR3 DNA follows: TGTGCCAGCAGGGAAGGGACTAGCGGATACAATGAGCAGTTCTTC.

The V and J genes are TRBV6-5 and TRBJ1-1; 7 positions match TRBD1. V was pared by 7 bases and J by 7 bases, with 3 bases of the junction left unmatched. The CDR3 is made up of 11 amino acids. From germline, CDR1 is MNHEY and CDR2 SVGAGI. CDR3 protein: CASTGDSEAFF. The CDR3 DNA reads TGTGCCAGCACCGGGGACAGTGAAGCTTTCTTT.

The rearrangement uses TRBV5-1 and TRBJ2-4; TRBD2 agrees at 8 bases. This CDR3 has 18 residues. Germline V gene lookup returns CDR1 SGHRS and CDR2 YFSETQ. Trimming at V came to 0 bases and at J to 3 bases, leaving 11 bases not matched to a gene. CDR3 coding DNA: TGCGCCAGCAGCTTGGCACGAGGAGCGGGAGATAACAAAAACATTCAGTACTTC. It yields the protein CASSLARGAGDNKNIQYF.

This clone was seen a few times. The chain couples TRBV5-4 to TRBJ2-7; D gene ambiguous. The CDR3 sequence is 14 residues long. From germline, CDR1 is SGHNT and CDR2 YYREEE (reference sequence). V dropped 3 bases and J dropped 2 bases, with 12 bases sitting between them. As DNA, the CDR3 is TGTGCCAGCAGCTCCTTGACAAATCCCTACGAGCAGTACTTC. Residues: CASSSLTNPYEQYF.

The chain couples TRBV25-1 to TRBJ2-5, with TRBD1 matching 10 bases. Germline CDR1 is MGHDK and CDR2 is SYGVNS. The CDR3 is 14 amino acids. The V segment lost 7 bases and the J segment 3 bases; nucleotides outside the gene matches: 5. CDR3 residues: CASTGTGDKETQYF. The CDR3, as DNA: TGTGCCAGCACCGGGACAGGGGACAAAGAGACCCAGTACTTC. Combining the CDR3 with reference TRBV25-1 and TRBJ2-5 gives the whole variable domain EADIYQTPRYLVIGTGKKITLECSQTMGHDKMYWYQQDPGMELHLIHYSYGVNSTEKGDLSSESTVSRIRTEHFPLTLESARPSHTSQYLCASTGTGDKETQYFGPGTRLLVL.

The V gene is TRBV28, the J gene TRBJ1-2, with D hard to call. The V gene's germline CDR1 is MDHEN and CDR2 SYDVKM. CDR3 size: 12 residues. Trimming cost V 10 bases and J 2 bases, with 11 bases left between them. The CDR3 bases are TGTGCCATCTCGTCCGGGAACTATGGCTACACCTTC. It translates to CAISSGNYGYTF.

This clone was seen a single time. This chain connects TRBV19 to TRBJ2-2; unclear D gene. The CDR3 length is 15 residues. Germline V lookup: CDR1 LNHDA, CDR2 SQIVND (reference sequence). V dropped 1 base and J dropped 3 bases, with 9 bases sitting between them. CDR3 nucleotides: TGTGCCAGTAGTATAGGCCACTTATACACCGGGGAGCTGTTTTTT. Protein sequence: CASSIGHLYTGELFF.

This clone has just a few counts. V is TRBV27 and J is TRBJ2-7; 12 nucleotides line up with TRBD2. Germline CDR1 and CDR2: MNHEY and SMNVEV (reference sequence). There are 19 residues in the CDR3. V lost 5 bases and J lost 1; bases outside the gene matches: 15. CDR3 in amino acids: CASSTRTSGTSSRSYEQYF. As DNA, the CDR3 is TGTGCCAGCAGTACCCGGACTAGCGGGACTTCTTCCCGTTCCTACGAGCAGTACTTC.

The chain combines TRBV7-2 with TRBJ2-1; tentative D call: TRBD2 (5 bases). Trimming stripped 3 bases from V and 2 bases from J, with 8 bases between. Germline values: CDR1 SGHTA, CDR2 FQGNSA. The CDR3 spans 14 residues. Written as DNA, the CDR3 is TGTGCCAGCAGCTTCCGACTAACCTACAATGAGCAGTTCTTC. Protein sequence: CASSFRLTYNEQFF.

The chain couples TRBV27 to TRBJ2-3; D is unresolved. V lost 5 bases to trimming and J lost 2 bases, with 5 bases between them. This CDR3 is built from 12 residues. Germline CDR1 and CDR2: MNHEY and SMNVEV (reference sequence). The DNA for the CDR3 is TGTGCCAGCAGTACTCTCACAGATACGCAGTATTTT. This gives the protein CASSTLTDTQYF.

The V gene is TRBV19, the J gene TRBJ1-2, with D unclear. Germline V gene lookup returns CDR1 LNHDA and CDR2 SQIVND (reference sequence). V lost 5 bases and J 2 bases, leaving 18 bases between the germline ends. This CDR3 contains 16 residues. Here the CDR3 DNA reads TGTGCCAGTAGTCCGACGCCTTCGGGCGCCAACTATGGCTACACCTTC. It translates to CASSPTPSGANYGYTF.